These 27 T cell receptor beta chains share one sample of origin, sequenced in a study of blood T cells in healthy people across ages. It was with a sample-barcoded 5' primer and a J-beta primer mix that a second PCR of about 6 to 12 cycles was run. TCRdb itself ran the 5' RACE reads through MiXCR, one entry per CDR3 protein. The sample includes hundreds of thousands of distinct CDR3 sequences, less than 35% of them seen just once. Sequencing was carried out using blood. The receptors come from an elderly woman in good health.

This clonotype was counted at least ten times. This chain connects TRBV7-2 to TRBJ2-3; D uncertain. CDR3 size: 14 residues. Trimming shortened V by 2 bases and J by 6 bases, and 12 bases separated the two germline ends. Germline values: CDR1 SGHTA, CDR2 FQGNSA. CDR3 in DNA: TGTGCCAGCAGCTTACAAGGGATAGGGGATACGCAGTATTTT. Translating it yields CASSLQGIGDTQYF.

The table lists this clonotype with many counts. V and J are TRBV29-1 and TRBJ2-7; 9 bases line up with TRBD1. Germline CDR1 and CDR2: SQVTM and ANQGSEA. This CDR3 comprises 13 residues. The CDR3 sequence is CIVSQGARYEQYF. CDR3 nucleotide sequence: TGCATCGTCTCACAGGGGGCTCGATACGAGCAGTACTTC.

On this clonotype itself: A single base separates this from a much larger clone, so it may be a read error. The chain employs TRBV20-1 and TRBJ2-5; 7 bases agree with TRBD1. The J call may be mistaken, given a closer DNA end match to TRBJ2-1. This CDR3 is built from 15 residues. Germline loops: CDR1 DFQATT, CDR2 SNEGSKA (reference sequence). The DNA for the CDR3 is TGCAGTGCCACCCGCCCGACAGGGAGAGTAGAGACCCAGTTCTTC. It encodes CSATRPTGRVETQFF.

This clonotype was counted only a few times. The genes are TRBV10-3 and TRBJ2-3; 9 nucleotides align to TRBD2. This CDR3 contains 15 residues. Germline CDR1 reads ENHRY; CDR2 reads SYGVKD. Trimming removed 4 bases from V and 2 bases from J; junction bases left unmatched: 4. The CDR3 nucleotides read TGTGCCATCAGTGTTGGCGGGGGGGCCACAGATACGCAGTATTTT. Amino acids: CAISVGGGATDTQYF.

This clonotype was seen at least ten times. This chain joins TRBV6-2 or TRBV6-3 and TRBJ1-2; D gene uncertain. Trimming removed 7 bases at V and 4 bases at J, with 10 bases between. Germline V gene lookup returns CDR1 MNHEY and CDR2 SVGEGT. CDR3 length: 12 amino acids. The CDR3 here is CASNKEPYGYTF. Here the CDR3 DNA reads TGTGCCAGCAATAAGGAGCCCTATGGCTACACCTTC.

With respect to this clonotype: One end of the junction does not line up with germline, which may come from a read error. The chain recombines TRBV14 with TRBJ1-4; no definite D call. CDR3 size: 13 residues. Germline V gene lookup returns CDR1 SGHDN and CDR2 FVKESK. CDR3 nucleotides: TGTGCCAGCAGCCAAGGGGCCGTGGAAAAACGGTTTTTT. This gives the protein CASSQGAVEKRFF.

The chain recombines TRBV4-2 with TRBJ2-2; D may be TRBD2 (6 bases). The CDR3 is 16 amino acids. V was pared by 0 bases and J by 5 bases, with 13 bases between. Germline assignment: CDR1 LGHNA and CDR2 YNFKEQ. CDR3: CASSQDAVGRTGELFF. The CDR3 DNA sequence: TGTGCCAGCAGCCAAGATGCTGTTGGGAGGACCGGGGAGCTGTTTTTT.

Concerning this clonotype itself: A read error may be the cause here, since a much bigger clone is one base away. This chain connects TRBV7-9 to TRBJ2-5, with D possibly TRBD2 on 6 matching bases. TRBJ2-7 matches the DNA end more closely, so the J call is doubtful. Looked up from germline, CDR1 is SEHNR and CDR2 is FQNEAQ (reference sequence). The CDR3 is made up of 12 amino acids. The CDR3: CAGSSRDFEQYF. The CDR3 region has the DNA TGTGCCGGCAGCTCCCGGGACTTCGAGCAGTACTTC.

The J gene is TRBJ2-3, the V gene TRBV7-9; D ambiguous. The ends were cut back, 5 bases at V and 6 bases at J, with 12 bases in the middle. Germline loops: CDR1 SEHNR, CDR2 FQNEAQ (reference sequence). This CDR3 comprises 13 residues. CDR3 in amino acids: CASSPPSVDTQYF. In DNA form, the CDR3 reads TGTGCCAGCAGCCCCCCCTCGGTGGATACGCAGTATTTT.

A word on this clonotype: At one end the junction does not follow the germline gene, possibly because of a read error. This chain connects TRBV9 to TRBJ2-3; 11 bases agree with TRBD1. The CDR3 contains 16 residues. The germline V gene encodes CDR1 SGDLS and CDR2 YYNGEE. DNA for the CDR3: TGTGTCAGCAGCGACGCGGACAGGGGGCCCACAGATACGCAGTATTTT. Amino acids: CVSSDADRGPTDTQYF. The full variable domain, with the rest looked up from reference TRBV9 and TRBJ2-3, is DSGVTQTPKHLITATGQRVTLRCSPRSGDLSVYWYQQSLDQGLQFLIQYYNGEERAKGNILERFSAQQFPDLHSELNLSSLELGDSALYFCVSSDADRGPTDTQYFGPGTRLTVL.

V and J are TRBV25-1 and TRBJ1-4; D remains ambiguous. V was shortened by 5 bases and J by 4 bases, with 8 bases between the two germline ends. This CDR3 has 13 residues. Germline loops: CDR1 MGHDK, CDR2 SYGVNS. CDR3 coding DNA: TGTGCCAGCAGTTTTTACCTTAATGAAAAACTGTTTTTT. Translated: CASSFYLNEKLFF.

With regard to this clonotype: Just one base apart from a much larger clone, this may be a read error. CDR3 sequence: CPSGLNNEKLFF. The CDR3 nucleotides read TGTCCCAGCGGCCTAAATAATGAAAAACTGTTTTTT. J is TRBJ1-4 and V is TRBV7-9; D unresolved. This CDR3 contains 12 residues. Germline loops: CDR1 SEHNR, CDR2 FQNEAQ (reference sequence).

In this sample, this clonotype turned up many times. The chain has TRBV12-3 or TRBV12-4 and TRBJ1-5; no definite D call. Trimming removed 1 base at V and 6 bases at J, with 16 bases between. This CDR3 is 16 amino acids long. This CDR3 is CASSLGATEGAQPQHF. The DNA for the CDR3 is TGTGCCAGCAGTTTAGGGGCCACCGAGGGAGCTCAGCCCCAGCATTTT.

This clonotype has just a few counts. CDR3 nucleotide sequence: TGCGCCAGCAGCTCCTTCAGGGGTCGGAGTAAGGCTGAAGCTTTCTTT. As protein: CASSSFRGRSKAEAFF. V is TRBV5-1 and J is TRBJ1-1; the D gene is possibly TRBD1 (6 bases). The CDR3 has 16 amino acids. Trimming shortened V by 3 bases and J by 6 bases, and 21 bases separated the two germline ends. Germline V gene lookup returns CDR1 SGHRS and CDR2 YFSETQ.

This clonotype appeared many times. The chain uses TRBV12-3 or TRBV12-4 and TRBJ1-2; D is possibly TRBD1 (6 bases). This CDR3 is built from 13 residues. The V end was cut by 2 bases, the J end by 3 bases, with 7 bases between. The CDR3 region has the DNA TGTGCCAGCAGTTTAAGGACAGACTATGGCTACACCTTC. This translates into CASSLRTDYGYTF.

This clonotype was observed many times. This rearrangement joins TRBV28 to TRBJ2-1; unclear D gene. Germline V gene data show CDR1 as MDHEN and CDR2 as SYDVKM. The CDR3 contains 14 residues. V was shortened by 7 bases and J by 5 bases, with 15 bases between the two germline ends. The CDR3 sequence is CASIKAQGHNEQFF. CDR3 DNA: TGTGCCAGCATTAAGGCTCAAGGCCACAATGAGCAGTTCTTC.

This clonotype has at least ten counts. The V and J genes are TRBV25-1 and TRBJ2-5, with TRBD1 identical over 9 bases. The CDR3 has 17 residues. CDR1 MGHDK and CDR2 SYGVNS come from the germline V gene. Trimming at V came to 1 base and at J to 5 bases, leaving 11 bases not matched to a gene. The CDR3 spells CASSELAVQGAQETQYF. Here the CDR3 DNA reads TGTGCCAGCAGTGAATTGGCGGTACAGGGGGCGCAGGAGACCCAGTACTTC.

The table lists this clonotype with many counts. The chain employs TRBV21-1 and TRBJ2-3; the table names TRBD1, a call not compared with the DNA. TRBV21-1 is a recognized pseudogene. This CDR3 comprises 14 residues. CDR3 sequence reads: CASDRRTSTDTQYF. For the CDR3, the DNA is TGTGCCAGTGACAGACGGACGAGCACAGATACGCAGTATTTT.

This clonotype appeared many times. The V and J genes are TRBV12-3 or TRBV12-4 and TRBJ2-3, with D hard to call. The V end was cut by 5 bases, the J end by 4 bases, with 13 bases between. This CDR3 comprises 14 residues. This chain's CDR3 is CASSHRVSPDTQYF. DNA of the CDR3: TGTGCCAGCAGTCATCGGGTGAGCCCAGATACGCAGTATTTT.

The chain couples TRBV7-9 to TRBJ1-6; D gene ambiguous. The CDR3 extends over 16 amino acids. Germline V CDR1 and CDR2: SEHNR, FQNEAQ (reference sequence). Trimming took off 5 bases at V and 9 bases at J, with 20 bases between the two ends. The CDR3 DNA reads as TGTGCCAGCAGCCCGAAAGGAGACACTAGGGTTTCACCCCTCCACTTT. This codes for CASSPKGDTRVSPLHF.

Of note for this clonotype: This may be a read error, as it is one base from a much larger clone. The chain couples TRBV6-5 to TRBJ1-1; D may be TRBD1 (5 bases). Germline CDR1 reads MNHEY; CDR2 reads SVGAGI. The CDR3 loop spans 15 amino acids. The CDR3 sequence is CASSPLNDGGTETFF. CDR3 bases: TGTGCCAGCAGTCCACTGAACGACGGGGGGACTGAAACTTTCTTT.

The genes are TRBV5-1 and TRBJ2-3, with 8 positions matching TRBD2. V shed 4 bases, J shed 5 bases, and the junction held 9 bases outside the gene matches. From germline, CDR1 is SGHRS and CDR2 YFSETQ. The CDR3 consists of 15 residues. Written as DNA, the CDR3 is TGCGCCAGCAGCCCATCGCCAGCGGGGGTAGATACGCAGTATTTT. Translation: CASSPSPAGVDTQYF.

The sample holds many counts of this clonotype. This chain connects TRBV4-1 to TRBJ2-3; D may match TRBD1 or TRBD2 (5 bases each). The V gene's germline CDR1 is MGHRA and CDR2 YSYEKL. Between the trimmed V and J ends, which lost 5 bases and 4 bases, there was a span of 13 bases. This CDR3 has 14 amino acids. The CDR3 loop reads CASSYGLGPDTQYF. The CDR3 DNA reads TGCGCCAGCAGCTACGGACTGGGGCCAGATACGCAGTATTTT.

This sequence joins TRBV11-2 and TRBJ2-3; TRBD2 agrees at 12 bases. From germline, CDR1 is SGHAT and CDR2 FQNNGV. J was trimmed by 4 bases and V by 7 bases; bases with no gene match: 6. This CDR3 spans 15 amino acids. CDR3 nucleotide sequence: TGTGCCAGCAACCGACTAGCGGGAGCCTCAGATACGCAGTATTTT. As protein: CASNRLAGASDTQYF.

This clonotype showed up just a few times. It may be a read error: a sequence one base away is much more abundant. The rearrangement joins TRBV7-2 to TRBJ2-5, with a possible D match to TRBD1 (5 bases). The V gene's germline CDR1 is SGHTA and CDR2 FQGNSA. This CDR3 is built from 14 residues. With 0 bases removed from V and 3 bases from J, the gap between germline ends came to 8 bases. The CDR3 protein is CASSLAVGEETQYF. DNA of the CDR3: TGTGCCAGCAGCTTAGCGGTAGGGGAAGAGACCCAGTACTTC. Drawing the rest from reference TRBV7-2 and TRBJ2-5, the complete variable domain is GAGVSQSPSNKVTEKGKDVELRCDPISGHTALYWYRQSLGQGLEFLIYFQGNSAPDKSGLPSDRFSAERTGGSVSTLTIQRTQQEDSAVYLCASSLAVGEETQYFGPGTRLLVL.

This clonotype has a count of ten or more. The chain uses TRBV7-2 and TRBJ2-4, with D possibly called TRBD1 or TRBD2 (5 bases each). The CDR3 has 17 amino acids. From germline, CDR1 is SGHTA and CDR2 FQGNSA. The germline V and J ends were trimmed by 0 bases and 4 bases, with 16 bases remaining between them. The CDR3 coding sequence is TGTGCCAGCAGCTTAGCGGCTTTGGGGACCCCAAAAAACATTCAGTACTTC. Encoded protein: CASSLAALGTPKNIQYF.

The chain joins TRBV20-1 to TRBJ2-5; 10 bases agree with TRBD2. The CDR3 covers 15 residues. V gave up 1 base and J gave up 11 bases; unmatched junction bases: 13. Germline V gene sequence: CDR1 DFQATT, CDR2 SNEGSKA (reference sequence). CDR3 sequence: CSARGMERGGYEQYF. Written as DNA, the CDR3 is TGCAGTGCTAGAGGTATGGAGCGGGGGGGCTATGAGCAGTACTTC.